Listed below are T cell receptor beta chains from one sample, sequenced in a study of T cell responses to AZD1222 COVID-19 vaccine. Some clones are missing from TCRdb's copy, which holds only in-frame ones; the method was immunoSEQ multiplex PCR. The table records about 150,000 clones, roughly nine tenths of them present only once. Material: peripheral blood, obtained on day 0 of AZD1222 vaccination. Receptors originate from an adult in good health. CDR3s include the opening cysteine and the closing phenylalanine or tryptophan. The D gene is left open where the match is weak. Size is omitted from some rows. Given values are once, few, many or a class for expanded clones.

>TRBV10-3|TRBJ1-6|TRBD1|NA
TGTGCCATCAGTTCCGGGACAGGTAATTCACCCCTCCACTTT
CAISSGTGNSPLHF
>TRBV6-1|TRBJ2-7|NA|NA
TGTGCCAGCAGTGAAAGGCCGACCTCGGGCCCCTACGAGCAGTACTTC
CASSERPTSGPYEQYF
>TRBV11-3|TRBJ1-1|NA|NA
TGTGCCAGCAGTGCAGGGTTAGACACTGAAGCTTTCTTT
CASSAGLDTEAFF
>TRBV21-1|TRBJ2-7|NA|NA
TGTGCCAGCAGCAAGCCGGGACTCTGCTACGAGCAGTACTTC
CASSKPGLCYEQYF
>TRBV28|TRBJ1-1|NA|once
TGTGCCAGCAGCCGGATTTCCACTGAAGCTTTCTTT
CASSRISTEAFF
>TRBV9|TRBJ1-2|NA|NA
TGTGCCAGCTATGACATTAACTATGGCTACACCTTC
CASYDINYGYTF
>TRBV19|TRBJ1-1|NA|once
TGTGCCAGTAGTCCTGTGCACTCTGAAGCTTTCTTT
CASSPVHSEAFF
>TRBV28|TRBJ1-6|NA|NA
TGTGCCAGCAGTGCTTATTTTTCACCCCTCCACTTT
CASSAYFSPLHF
>TRBV27|TRBJ1-2|TRBD1|NA
TGTGCCAGCAGCCTAAGTCCCGGACAGGGGGCGCGGGGCTACACCTTC
CASSLSPGQGARGYTF
>TRBV2|TRBJ2-4|NA|NA
TGTGCCAGCAGTAGCCCCCAAAACATTCAGTACTTC
CASSSPQNIQYF
>TRBV10-1|TRBJ2-1|TRBD2|NA
TGCGCCAGCAGTGACAGCGGGGGGTCCTACAATGAGCAGTTCTTC
CASSDSGGSYNEQFF
>TRBV18|TRBJ1-6|NA|NA
TGTGCCAGCGCTATAACGGACAGCTATAATTCACCCCTCCACTTT
CASAITDSYNSPLHF
>TRBV3-1/TRBV3-2|TRBJ2-3|TRBD2|NA
TGTGCCAGCAGCCAAGTGGCTGGACTAGCGGGAACCACAGATACGCAGTATTTT
CASSQVAGLAGTTDTQYF
>TRBV28|TRBJ2-5|NA|NA
TGTGCCAGCTACCAAGAGACCCAGTACTTC
CASYQETQYF
>TRBV7-2|TRBJ1-5|NA|NA
TGTGCCAGCAGCTCAGTCAGGGACTGGACTTATAGCAATCAGCCCCAGCATTTT
CASSSVRDWTYSNQPQHF
>TRBV6-6|TRBJ1-3|NA|NA
TGTGCCATGGGGGACGGGACCTCTGGAAACACCATATATTTT
CAMGDGTSGNTIYF
>TRBV24-1|TRBJ2-5|TRBD1|NA
TGTGCCACCAGTGTGAATCGGGACAGGGGCTCCTTTGAGACCCAGTACTTC
CATSVNRDRGSFETQYF
>TRBV2|TRBJ1-6|TRBD1|NA
TGTGCCAAACGGACAGGGGGGGATGTTTCACCCCTCCACTTT
CAKRTGGDVSPLHF
>TRBV6-2/TRBV6-3|TRBJ2-2|TRBD2|NA
TGTGCCAGCAGTTACTCGACCCTAGCGGGGGGGCTCGCCGGGGAGCTGTTTTTT
CASSYSTLAGGLAGELFF
>TRBV9|TRBJ2-3|NA|NA
TGTGCCAGCAGCGTCGAGGGGGAGTCCACAGATACGCAGTATTTT
CASSVEGESTDTQYF
>TRBV15|TRBJ2-3|NA|NA
TGTGCCACCAGCAGAGATCGGGGCAGGATATCGAACAAGGATACGCAGTATTTT
CATSRDRGRISNKDTQYF
>TRBV6-2/TRBV6-3|TRBJ1-5|TRBD1|NA
TGTGCCAGCAGTTCTACCGGGACAGGGTATACCGATAGCAATCAGCCCCAGCATTTT
CASSSTGTGYTDSNQPQHF
>TRBV19|TRBJ2-7|TRBD2|NA
TGTGCCAGTAGAATTTCTAGCGGGGGACCAGGGGAGCAGTACTTC
CASRISSGGPGEQYF
>TRBV24-1|TRBJ1-1|TRBD1|NA
TGTGCCACCAGTGATGGGACAGGGGGTTTGGGGACTGAAGCTTTCTTT
CATSDGTGGLGTEAFF
>TRBV4-1|TRBJ1-1|NA|NA
TGCGCCAGCAGCCAGGAGACGGAGAACACTGAAGCTTTCTTT
CASSQETENTEAFF
>TRBV7-9|TRBJ1-1|NA|NA
TGTGCCAGCACCTTGGGAATGAACACTGAAGCTTTCTTT
CASTLGMNTEAFF